This TCR beta chain was documented in a study of neurological immune-mediated disorders. CDR1 is DFQATT and CDR2 is SNEGSKA in the germline V gene (reference sequence). V trimming: 5 bases; J trimming: 2 bases; junction bases outside the gene matches: 8. The CDR3 has 15 amino acids. A single record per CDR3 protein comes from TCRdb applying MiXCR to the 5' RACE reads. The table records about 59,000 distinct CDR3 sequences, approximately 12% of them present only once. The clonotype was recovered from a woman aged 55-70 years with HTLV-1-associated myelopathy (HAM/TSP). This chain joins TRBV20-1 and TRBJ2-2; 7 bases fit TRBD1. Source material: PBMCs. CDR3: CSAPSGTANTGELFF. CDR3 coding DNA: TGCAGTGCTCCATCCGGGACAGCTAACACCGGGGAGCTGTTTTTT.